A single sample is the source of the 31 T cell receptor beta chains below, sequenced in a study of T cells in Graves' hyperthyroidism and ophthalmopathy. Amplified TCR beta CDR3 regions came from RNA transcripts. TCR CDR3 underwent first-round RT-PCR with the HTBI primer set. A single record per CDR3 protein comes from TCRdb applying MiXCR to the multiplex PCR reads. The sample contains 400,000 or so distinct CDR3 sequences, around 15% of which appear only once. Sequences were obtained from blood. All receptors derive from a woman in her fifties or sixties with Graves' ophthalmopathy.

In its sample, this clonotype was seen many times. V usage is TRBV9 and J usage is TRBJ2-1; TRBD2 matches 8 bases. Trimming took 4 bases from V and 2 from J; bases not matched to a gene: 2. CDR1 is SGDLS and CDR2 is YYNGEE in the germline V gene. The CDR3 length is 14 residues. CDR3 DNA sequence: TGTGCCAGCAGCTTTAGCGGGACCTACAATGAGCAGTTCTTC. Amino acids: CASSFSGTYNEQFF.

This clonotype was recorded at least ten times. CDR3 region: CSARGTSVAGGGRPDTQYF. In nucleotides, the CDR3 is TGCAGTGCTAGAGGCACCTCTGTAGCGGGAGGGGGTCGCCCAGATACGCAGTATTTT. The chain has TRBV20-1 and TRBJ2-3; 11 bases map to TRBD2. Trimming removed 1 base from V and 4 bases from J; junction bases left unmatched: 16. CDR3 length equals 19 residues. Germline-derived CDR1 and CDR2 are DFQATT and SNEGSKA (reference sequence).

This clonotype occurred many times. This CDR3 is CASSQTRASHQAFF. CDR3 in DNA: TGTGCCAGCAGCCAGACCAGGGCTTCTCACCAAGCTTTCTTT. The J gene is TRBJ1-1, the V gene TRBV7-2, with D possibly matching TRBD1 (5 bases). The CDR3 has 14 amino acids. V was clipped by 5 bases and J by 9 bases, with 19 bases between them. Germline V gene data show CDR1 as SGHTA and CDR2 as FQGNSA.

There are many counts of this clonotype. The gene calls are TRBV24-1 and TRBJ1-5; D is undetermined. The V gene's germline CDR1 is KGHDR and CDR2 SFDVKD. The CDR3 covers 16 residues. V was pared by 3 bases and J by 5 bases, with 16 bases between. The CDR3 nucleotides are TGTGCCACCAGTGATCCCAAGGGTGAGTGGGATCAGCCCCAGCATTTT. Translated: CATSDPKGEWDQPQHF.

This clonotype was observed at least ten times. The V and J genes are TRBV3-1 and TRBJ2-7, with a weak D call TRBD1 (5 bases). The ends were cut back, 3 bases at V and 4 bases at J, with 19 bases in the middle. CDR3 length: 16 amino acids. Germline CDR1 is LGHDT and CDR2 is YNNKEL (reference sequence). The CDR3 nucleotides are TGTGCCAGCAGCCAGCCAGGGTCGAGCCGCCAGTACGAGCAGTACTTC. It codes for CASSQPGSSRQYEQYF.

This clonotype was found many times. J is TRBJ2-7 and V is TRBV2, with TRBD2 matching 9 bases. V dropped 7 bases and J dropped 7; count of bases not matched to a gene: 14. CDR1 is SNHLY and CDR2 is FYNNEI in the germline V gene. This CDR3 spans 15 amino acids. CDR3 protein: CASKEGSSGSWEQYF. The CDR3 coding sequence is TGTGCCAGCAAGGAAGGGAGTAGCGGGAGTTGGGAGCAGTACTTC.

This clonotype was counted ten times or more. This sequence joins TRBV7-3 and TRBJ2-1; TRBD1 or TRBD2 may be the D gene (5 bases each). The CDR3 is made up of 15 amino acids. Trimming took 5 bases from V and 4 from J, leaving 15 bases between them. The germline V gene encodes CDR1 SGHTA and CDR2 FQGTGA. The CDR3 spells CASSPGTAPYNEQFF. The CDR3 DNA sequence: TGTGCCAGCAGCCCCGGGACGGCGCCTTACAATGAGCAGTTCTTC.

This clonotype was observed at least ten times. V and J are TRBV6-1 and TRBJ2-1, with D perhaps TRBD1 or TRBD2 (5 bases each). The CDR3 totals 17 residues. V was clipped by 5 bases and J by 0 bases, with 17 bases between them. Germline CDR1 reads MNHNS; CDR2 reads SASEGT. CDR3 DNA: TGTGCCAGCAGTTCCCGGGGCGCGGTGACCTCCTACAATGAGCAGTTCTTC. It specifies CASSSRGAVTSYNEQFF.

In this sample, this clonotype turned up many times. V and J are TRBV6-1 and TRBJ2-1; 7 bases are a match to TRBD1. V trimming: 5 bases; J trimming: 10 bases; junction bases outside the gene matches: 5. This CDR3 region has 12 residues. The V gene's germline CDR1 is MNHNS and CDR2 SASEGT. The CDR3: CASSRGTVEQFF. The CDR3, as DNA: TGTGCCAGCAGTAGAGGGACAGTGGAGCAGTTCTTC.

This clonotype was seen just once. The rearrangement joins TRBV6-2 or TRBV6-3 to TRBJ2-1; TRBD2 matches at 8 bases. This CDR3 is 15 amino acids long. The junction had 10 bases not matched to a gene; V was cut back by 5 bases and J by 7 bases. Per germline, CDR1 MNHEY and CDR2 SVGEGT. This chain's CDR3 is CASSNPGLAQNEQFF. CDR3 sequence (DNA): TGTGCCAGCAGTAATCCTGGACTAGCTCAAAATGAGCAGTTCTTC.

This clonotype has only a few counts. This chain links TRBV5-5 with TRBJ1-3; perhaps TRBD1 as D (5 bases). Germline CDR1 and CDR2: SGHKS and YYEKEE (reference sequence). The CDR3 length is 16 residues. The V end was cut by 0 bases, the J end by 3 bases, with 13 bases between. The CDR3 region is CASSLGTGGDGNTIYF. CDR3 coding DNA: TGTGCCAGCAGCTTGGGGACCGGGGGGGATGGAAACACCATATATTTT.

This clonotype showed up many times. The chain has TRBV6-4 and TRBJ1-5; the D is unclear. From germline, CDR1 is MRHNA and CDR2 SNTAGT. The V end was cut by 2 bases, the J end by 3 bases, with 5 bases between. The CDR3 is 13 amino acids. The CDR3 coding sequence is TGTGCCAGCAGTGACAGGGACAATCAGCCCCAGCATTTT. Its translation: CASSDRDNQPQHF.

This clonotype was counted many times. CDR3 protein: CASSYEDGSNQPQHF. CDR3 bases: TGTGCCAGCAGTTACGAAGACGGTAGCAATCAGCCCCAGCATTTT. The chain employs TRBV6-2 or TRBV6-3 and TRBJ1-5; D uncertain. The CDR3 is 15 amino acids. Trimming pared 2 bases from V and 0 bases from J, leaving 8 bases between. Germline V gives CDR1 MNHEY, CDR2 SVGEGT.

This clonotype showed up just a few times. The CDR3 DNA reads TGTGCCAGCAGCTCTAGACAGACCCTCTCTGGGGCCAACGTCCTGACTTTC. This sequence encodes CASSSRQTLSGANVLTF. The chain employs TRBV7-3 and TRBJ2-6; possibly TRBD1 for D (5 bases). Germline V gene data show CDR1 as SGHTA and CDR2 as FQGTGA. The CDR3 has 17 residues. Trimming shortened V by 4 bases and J by 0 bases, and 13 bases separated the two germline ends.

Ten or more counts support this clonotype. This chain links TRBV9 with TRBJ2-1; D is possibly TRBD1 (5 bases). The germline V and J ends were trimmed by 0 bases and 10 bases, with 14 bases remaining between them. Germline V gives CDR1 SGDLS, CDR2 YYNGEE. CDR3 size: 14 residues. The CDR3: CASSVELGRGEQFF. CDR3 nucleotides: TGTGCCAGCAGCGTAGAGCTGGGAAGGGGCGAGCAGTTCTTC.

In its sample, this clonotype was seen many times. V gene TRBV4-1 combines with J gene TRBJ2-5; 7 bases agree with TRBD1. CDR1 is MGHRA and CDR2 is YSYEKL in the germline V gene. This CDR3 is 15 amino acids long. Trimming cost V 3 bases and J 5 bases; bases outside gene matches: 9. CDR3 nucleotides: TGCGCCAGCAGCCAGTGGACAGGACCCATGGAGACCCAGTACTTC. This translates into CASSQWTGPMETQYF.

This clonotype was counted many times. This CDR3 reads CASKPESTDTQYF. CDR3 nucleotide sequence: TGTGCCAGCAAACCCGAGAGCACAGATACGCAGTATTTT. The V and J genes are TRBV7-8 and TRBJ2-3; D is unclear. Germline V gives CDR1 SGHVS, CDR2 FQNEAQ. This CDR3 is built from 13 residues. Between the trimmed V and J ends, which lost 7 bases and 0 bases, there was a span of 8 bases.

This clonotype turned up a few times. The chain has TRBV5-1 and TRBJ2-7; D gene uncertain. V dropped 2 bases and J dropped 6 bases, with 18 bases sitting between them. The germline V gene encodes CDR1 SGHRS and CDR2 YFSETQ. The length of the CDR3 is 15 residues. This chain's CDR3 is CASSFEVGGKGEQYF. The CDR3, as DNA: TGCGCCAGCAGCTTTGAGGTCGGTGGAAAGGGCGAGCAGTACTTC.

This clonotype occurred many times. The chain has TRBV6-1 and TRBJ2-5; D is perhaps TRBD1 (5 bases). CDR3 size: 16 residues. The germline gives CDR1 MNHNS, CDR2 SASEGT. V was trimmed by 2 bases and J by 2 bases, leaving 15 bases between them. DNA of the CDR3: TGTGCCAGCAGTGAAAATTTACAGGCACTGCAAGAGACCCAGTACTTC. Translated, it gives CASSENLQALQETQYF.

Ten or more counts support this clonotype. The genes are TRBV5-1 and TRBJ2-2, with TRBD1 as a possible D gene (6 bases). V was cut by 5 bases and J by 0 bases, with 11 bases left in between. The CDR3 has 15 amino acids. Germline V gene data show CDR1 as SGHRS and CDR2 as YFSETQ. The CDR3 sequence: CASRPGTTNTGELFF. For the CDR3, the DNA is TGCGCCAGCAGACCCGGGACAACGAACACCGGGGAGCTGTTTTTT.

In its sample, this clonotype was seen many times. The V gene is TRBV20-1, the J gene TRBJ2-7; TRBD1 agrees at 8 bases. Losses at the gene ends were 3 bases for V and 6 bases for J; bases not matched to a gene: 16. CDR1 is DFQATT and CDR2 is SNEGSKA in the germline V gene (reference sequence). This CDR3 spans 16 amino acids. DNA of the CDR3: TGCAGTGCTAGCTTGCTACGAGGCCAGGGGGCTGGCGAGCAGTACTTC. Residues: CSASLLRGQGAGEQYF.

The V call is TRBV20-1, the J call TRBJ1-2, with unresolved D. Deletions cut 2 bases from V and 4 bases from J, with 8 bases between. This CDR3 contains 12 residues. Germline-derived CDR1 and CDR2 are DFQATT and SNEGSKA (reference sequence). The CDR3 is CSARTRTYGYTF. CDR3 DNA sequence: TGCAGTGCTAGAACCAGGACCTATGGCTACACCTTC.

This clonotype was picked up many times. This chain joins TRBV2 and TRBJ1-5; D is unresolved. With 4 bases removed from V and 2 bases from J, the gap between germline ends came to 3 bases. CDR1 is SNHLY, CDR2 FYNNEI, per germline. This CDR3 spans 12 amino acids. CDR3 protein: CASSVRNQPQHF. As DNA, the CDR3 is TGTGCCAGCAGTGTGCGCAATCAGCCCCAGCATTTT.

This chain connects TRBV18 to TRBJ2-4; TRBD1 is a possible D gene (6 bases). The CDR3 runs 14 residues. The ends were cut back, 2 bases at V and 4 bases at J, with 9 bases in the middle. The germline CDR1 and CDR2 sequences are KGHSH and LQKENI. The CDR3 sequence: CASSPGQGKNIQYF. The DNA of the CDR3 is TGTGCCAGCTCACCAGGTCAGGGGAAAAACATTCAGTACTTC.

This clonotype was observed a few times. CDR3 sequence: CSARDPLRYNEQFF. The CDR3 DNA follows: TGCAGTGCTAGAGATCCCCTACGGTACAATGAGCAGTTCTTC. This rearrangement joins TRBV20-1 to TRBJ2-1; D not certain. V shed 0 bases and J shed 4 bases, with 10 bases lying between them. Germline CDR1 is DFQATT and CDR2 is SNEGSKA (reference sequence). This CDR3 has 14 amino acids.

This clonotype has a count of ten or more. This chain connects TRBV11-2 to TRBJ1-3, with 8 positions matching TRBD1. The J segment lost 3 bases and the V segment lost 6 bases, leaving 7 bases of the junction unmatched. This CDR3 comprises 15 residues. CDR1 SGHAT and CDR2 FQNNGV come from the germline V gene. In DNA form, the CDR3 reads TGTGCCAGCAGACAGACAGGGGCTGGTGGAAACACCATATATTTT. Translation: CASRQTGAGGNTIYF.

Many counts were recorded for this clonotype. CDR3 DNA: TGTGCCAGCAGTCCGGGACTAGTGCCCAAAACCTACGAGCAGTACTTC. Its protein is CASSPGLVPKTYEQYF. The chain carries TRBV28 and TRBJ2-7; TRBD2 matches 8 bases. The CDR3 spans 16 residues. From germline, CDR1 is MDHEN and CDR2 SYDVKM. Unmatched junction bases numbered 11, after V lost 5 bases and J lost 2 bases.

At least ten counts were recorded for this clonotype. This sequence joins TRBV13 and TRBJ1-4, with D uncertain. Germline V gene sequence: CDR1 PRHDT, CDR2 FYEKMQ (reference sequence). CDR3 length: 15 amino acids. The V and J ends lost 2 bases and 3 bases respectively, with 10 bases between them. CDR3 coding DNA: TGTGCCAGCAGCTTAATGCGGCAGTCTAATGAAAAACTGTTTTTT. Its translation is CASSLMRQSNEKLFF.

The sample holds a few counts of this clonotype. This chain links TRBV14 with TRBJ2-5; no reliable D call. The CDR3 consists of 14 residues. The V and J ends lost 4 bases and 5 bases respectively, with 14 bases between them. Looked up from germline, CDR1 is SGHDN and CDR2 is FVKESK. CDR3 region: CASSPATWRETQYF. Here the CDR3 DNA reads TGTGCCAGCAGCCCCGCGACATGGCGGGAGACCCAGTACTTC.

This clonotype was counted ten times or more. The chain joins TRBV5-1 to TRBJ2-3; 16 bases fit TRBD2. The CDR3 consists of 17 residues. Unmatched junction bases numbered 7, after V lost 4 bases and J lost 5 bases. Germline-derived CDR1 and CDR2 are SGHRS and YFSETQ. The CDR3 sequence: CASSPGLAGGPIDTQYF. As DNA, the CDR3 is TGCGCCAGCAGCCCGGGACTAGCGGGAGGGCCCATAGATACGCAGTATTTT. Full variable domain (rest looked up from reference TRBV5-1 and TRBJ2-3): KAGVTQTPRYLIKTRGQQVTLSCSPISGHRSVSWYQQTPGQGLQFLFEYFSETQRNKGNFPGRFSGRQFSNSRSEMNVSTLELGDSALYLCASSPGLAGGPIDTQYFGPGTRLTVL.

This clonotype was counted ten times or more. The V gene is TRBV28, the J gene TRBJ1-2; weak D call: TRBD1 (6 bases). This CDR3 region has 20 residues. The ends were cut back, 5 bases at V and 5 bases at J, with 33 bases in the middle. Germline CDR1 is MDHEN and CDR2 is SYDVKM. The chain's CDR3 is CASSRPREIDRYKSPYGYTF. In DNA, the CDR3 is TGTGCCAGCAGTCGACCACGAGAGATCGACAGGTATAAGAGTCCTTATGGCTACACCTTC.